This T cell receptor beta chain was sequenced for a study of blood T cells in healthy people across ages. Study-level findings and limits: Underestimates were what the diversity estimates from one million T cells were considered to be.

Germline lookup yields CDR1 MNHEY and CDR2 SMNVEV (reference sequence). There are 16 residues in the CDR3. This clonotype was found once. The antigen remains undetermined. Relative to the germline gene, one junction end is altered; a read error may explain this. Primers used in a second PCR of about 7 to 12 cycles were a sample-barcoded 5' primer and a J-beta primer mix. Each CDR3 protein gets one entry after TCRdb re-called the 5' RACE reads with MiXCR. The sample yields hundreds of thousands of distinct CDR3 sequences, 48% seen once. Drawing of peripheral blood yielded about 10 milliliters from each donor.

The V call is TRBV27, the J call TRBJ2-7; a weak D match, TRBD2 (5 bases). The clonotype was recovered from a man in his thirties or forties in good health. What was sequenced was blood. Written as DNA, the CDR3 is TGTGCCACCAGTTCCTCCCTCGGGGTTTGGGCTGAAGAGCAGTACTTC. Protein product: CATSSSLGVWAEEQYF.